The 18 T cell receptor beta chains listed next were all sequenced from one sample in a study of radiation and T cells in renal cell carcinoma. Sample time point: blood 2 weeks post-SBRT. Treatment given: 15 Gy SBRT to primary tumor, nephrectomy 4 weeks later. Clones were read by immunoSEQ multiplex PCR, and TCRdb kept only the in-frame ones, dropping some. The table shows some 120,000 clones, with 70% to 90% occurring only once. Sequencing used blood, obtained from a patient whose treatment included radiotherapy and nephrectomy. Receptor source: a woman aged 55-69 years with renal cell carcinoma.

In this sample, this clone turned up once. The V and J genes are TRBV6-1 and TRBJ1-4, with D perhaps matching TRBD1 (6 bases). CDR3 length: 14 residues. Trimming left V 4 bases short and J 8 bases short, with 14 bases between. The germline gives CDR1 MNHNS, CDR2 SASEGT. The CDR3 DNA follows: TGTGCCAGCAGTGCCGCGGACAGTTCCGAAAAACTGTTTTTT. Translating gives CASSAADSSEKLFF.

The chain recombines TRBV6-6 with TRBJ2-1; 7 nucleotides align to TRBD1. The V and J ends lost 0 bases and 9 bases, in that order; junction bases with no gene match: 11. The CDR3 is made up of 16 amino acids. In germline, CDR1 is MNHNY, CDR2 SVGAGI (reference sequence). CDR3 amino acids: CASSYSEGARLAEQFF. The DNA for the CDR3 is TGTGCCAGCAGTTACTCTGAGGGGGCGCGATTGGCTGAGCAGTTCTTC.

The CDR3 DNA follows: TGTGCCATCAGTGTCCTAGCGGGAGCTGAAGAGACCCAGTACTTC. Its protein is CAISVLAGAEETQYF. The chain combines TRBV10-3 with TRBJ2-5; 10 bases map to TRBD2. V was pared by 4 bases and J by 3 bases, with 5 bases of the junction left unmatched. This CDR3 has 15 residues. The germline CDR1 and CDR2 sequences are ENHRY and SYGVKD.

The chain uses TRBV19 and TRBJ2-2; D might be TRBD2 (6 bases). Germline CDR1 LNHDA, CDR2 SQIVND (reference sequence). With 5 bases removed from V and 1 base from J, the gap between germline ends came to 14 bases. The CDR3 consists of 16 residues. The CDR3 loop reads CASSSGGVGNTGELFF. The CDR3 DNA follows: TGTGCCAGTAGTTCAGGCGGGGTCGGGAACACCGGGGAGCTGTTTTTT.

The chain carries TRBV5-6 and TRBJ1-2; TRBD1 is a possible D gene (5 bases). CDR3 length: 14 residues. Trimming removed 4 bases from V and 0 bases from J, with 10 bases in between. In germline, CDR1 is SGHDT, CDR2 YYEEEE. Written as DNA, the CDR3 is TGTGCCAGCAGCCCCCCGGGGGCTAACTATGGCTACACCTTC. Its protein product is CASSPPGANYGYTF.

The J gene is TRBJ2-7, the V gene TRBV7-2; TRBD2 matches 13 bases. CDR1 is SGHTA and CDR2 is FQGNSA in the germline V gene. With V trimmed by 5 bases and J by 2 bases, 6 bases remained unmatched. The CDR3 length is 16 residues. The CDR3 DNA sequence: TGTGCCAGCAGCCCCCGACTAGCGGGAGGTCCCTACGAGCAGTACTTC. As protein: CASSPRLAGGPYEQYF.

The chain employs TRBV7-9 and TRBJ2-1, with D perhaps matching TRBD2 (5 bases). V gave up 4 bases and J gave up 10 bases, with 17 bases separating them. The CDR3 is 14 amino acids. Germline assignment: CDR1 SEHNR and CDR2 FQNEAQ (reference sequence). This CDR3 is CASSSQATLAEQFF. CDR3 DNA sequence: TGTGCCAGCAGCTCCCAAGCTACCTTAGCGGAGCAGTTCTTC.

V is TRBV27 and J is TRBJ1-5; 11 bases match TRBD1. The V gene's germline CDR1 is MNHEY and CDR2 SMNVEV (reference sequence). J was trimmed by 2 bases and V by 3 bases; bases with no gene match: 12. The CDR3 has 19 amino acids. CDR3: CASSLRRGQGASGNQPQHF. CDR3 nucleotides: TGTGCCAGCAGTTTGCGTAGAGGACAGGGGGCTAGTGGCAATCAGCCCCAGCATTTT.

The rearrangement links TRBV5-6 to TRBJ2-1; the D is unclear. This CDR3 contains 13 residues. From germline, CDR1 is SGHDT and CDR2 YYEEEE. V gave up 5 bases and J gave up 6 bases, with 12 bases separating them. The CDR3 region has the DNA TGTGCCAGCAGTATGAAGACTGTCAATGAGCAGTTCTTC. Its protein product is CASSMKTVNEQFF.

V is TRBV6-1 and J is TRBJ2-1; 7 nucleotides agree with TRBD2. Germline CDR1 MNHNS, CDR2 SASEGT. After removal of 8 bases from V and 2 bases from J, the junction contained 9 bases not matched to a gene. The CDR3 totals 15 residues. The CDR3 region is CASLNVGGAYNEQFF. For the CDR3, the DNA is TGTGCCAGCCTAAATGTGGGGGGGGCCTACAATGAGCAGTTCTTC.

This chain connects TRBV5-8 to TRBJ1-5; D is unresolved. Germline V gene sequence: CDR1 SGHTS, CDR2 YDEGEE. Between the trimmed V and J ends, which lost 1 base and 4 bases, there was a span of 6 bases. The CDR3 extends over 13 amino acids. The CDR3: CASSLFSNQPQHF. CDR3 coding DNA: TGTGCCAGCAGCTTGTTTTCAAATCAGCCCCAGCATTTT.

In its sample, this clone was seen once. The rearrangement links TRBV27 to TRBJ1-1; D unclear. There are 13 residues in the CDR3. Between the trimmed V and J ends, which lost 2 bases and 1 base, there was a span of 5 bases. Germline loops: CDR1 MNHEY, CDR2 SMNVEV (reference sequence). CDR3: CASSLRENTEAFF. The CDR3 nucleotides are TGTGCCAGCAGTTTACGGGAGAACACTGAAGCTTTCTTT.

The chain recombines TRBV7-2 with TRBJ2-1; 11 nucleotides match TRBD1. V dropped 5 bases and J dropped 8; count of bases not matched to a gene: 8. This CDR3 region has 15 residues. Germline CDR1 reads SGHTA; CDR2 reads FQGNSA. The CDR3 coding sequence is TGTGCCAGCAGCCTAACCTGGGACAGGGGGGATGAGCAGTTCTTC. Translation: CASSLTWDRGDEQFF.

The chain combines TRBV2 with TRBJ1-4; the D is unclear. V lost 5 bases and J 8 bases, leaving 24 bases between the germline ends. The CDR3 is 17 residues long. Germline V lookup: CDR1 SNHLY, CDR2 FYNNEI. The CDR3 loop reads CASSPDGRRLSWEKLFF. The CDR3 DNA is TGTGCCAGCAGTCCGGACGGGAGGAGACTCTCTTGGGAAAAACTGTTTTTT.

The chain recombines TRBV6-1 with TRBJ1-1, with D possibly TRBD1 on 5 matching bases. Germline V gives CDR1 MNHNS, CDR2 SASEGT. Between the trimmed V and J ends, which lost 1 base and 3 bases, there was a span of 6 bases. The CDR3 has 13 residues. The DNA of the CDR3 is TGTGCCAGCAGTGAAGTGACAGACACTGAAGCTTTCTTT. It translates to CASSEVTDTEAFF.

V usage is TRBV5-1 and J usage is TRBJ2-5; 9 bases agree with TRBD2. CDR3 length: 16 amino acids. Germline lookup yields CDR1 SGHRS and CDR2 YFSETQ. J was trimmed by 1 base and V by 0 bases; bases with no gene match: 4. The CDR3 DNA reads as TGCGCCAGCAGCTTGGGACTAGCGGTCCTCCAAGAGACCCAGTACTTC. It specifies CASSLGLAVLQETQYF.

The chain recombines TRBV28 with TRBJ2-7, with 7 bases aligning to TRBD2. Germline V gives CDR1 MDHEN, CDR2 SYDVKM. The CDR3 runs to 16 residues. V was clipped by 4 bases and J by 4 bases; unmatched bases: 13. CDR3 in amino acids: CASSSPSSGDPYEQYF. CDR3 in DNA: TGTGCCAGCAGTTCCCCCTCTAGCGGAGACCCTTACGAGCAGTACTTC. Using reference TRBV28 and TRBJ2-7 for the parts outside the CDR3, the full variable domain is DVKVTQSSRYLVKRTGEKVFLECVQDMDHENMFWYRQDPGLGLRLIYFSYDVKMKEKGDIPEGYSVSREKKERFSLILESASTNQTSMYLCASSSPSSGDPYEQYFGPGTRLTVT.

This rearrangement joins TRBV7-9 to TRBJ1-2; TRBD1 might be the D (6 bases). CDR1 SEHNR and CDR2 FQNEAQ come from the germline V gene (reference sequence). V was clipped by 7 bases and J by 5 bases, with 20 bases between them. The CDR3 runs to 15 residues. The CDR3 reads CASTPGGIEGYGYTF. The CDR3 nucleotides read TGTGCCAGCACCCCGGGGGGCATTGAGGGGTATGGCTACACCTTC.